The 20 T cell receptor beta chains reported below all come from one sample, sequenced in a study of tumor-infiltrating lymphocytes in primary liver carcinoma. The input was approximately 500 ng total RNA; TCR beta cDNA was made from it with a constant-region primer. Libraries for TCR beta were built through three nested multiplex PCR rounds, which together made up a slightly modified ARM-PCR procedure. The first two PCR rounds used TRBV1-TRBV30 primers with a Cbeta primer, around 10 cycles each. TCRdb redid the calling of the multiplex PCR reads with MiXCR, one entry per CDR3 protein. The sample contains about 200,000 distinct CDR3 sequences, about 61% of which appear only once. The blood RNA (from unsorted whole blood) was obtained, and germline DNA was also extracted. Sequenced sample: peripheral blood. The receptors come from a woman in her fifties or sixties with primary liver carcinoma and hepatitis B virus infection.

This clonotype was detected once. As the CDR3 is not closed by the conserved phenylalanine or tryptophan, this likely results from a read error. This rearrangement joins TRBV14 to TRBJ1-1; D might be TRBD1 (5 bases). From germline, CDR1 is SGHDN and CDR2 FVKESK. CDR3 length: 15 residues. With 7 bases removed from V and 1 base from J, the gap between germline ends came to 16 bases. The CDR3 spells CASKDPRAGNTEAFL. As DNA, the CDR3 is TGTGCCAGCAAGGACCCCAGGGCGGGGAACACTGAAGCTTTCCTT.

This clonotype was seen ten or more times. V usage is TRBV11-2 and J usage is TRBJ1-2; TRBD1 might be the D (5 bases). CDR1 is SGHAT, CDR2 FQNNGV, per germline. V was shortened by 1 base and J by 8 bases, with 11 bases between the two germline ends. The CDR3 length is 13 residues. The CDR3, as DNA: TGTGCCAGCAGCTTAGCGTTCAGGGACGGCTACACCTTC. Its protein product is CASSLAFRDGYTF.

On this clonotype: A single base separates this from a much larger clone, so it may be a read error. J is TRBJ2-3 and V is TRBV4-1; 7 bases line up with TRBD2. This CDR3 is 15 amino acids long. The V gene's germline CDR1 is MGHRA and CDR2 YSYEKL. CDR3 loop: CASIQGGLVTDTQYF. CDR3 nucleotide sequence: TGCGCCAGCATCCAAGGAGGACTAGTCACAGATACGCAGTATTTT.

With respect to this clonotype: The junction shows a germline mismatch at one end, possibly a read error. V and J are TRBV6-5 and TRBJ2-2; 12 bases agree with TRBD2. Per the germline V gene, CDR1 is MNHEY and CDR2 is SVGAGI. This CDR3 region has 15 residues. DNA for the CDR3: TGTGCCGGCACCAGGACTAGCGGGATCACCGGGGGGCTGTTTTTT. This sequence encodes CAGTRTSGITGGLFF.

This chain links TRBV12-3 or TRBV12-4 with TRBJ1-1, with D uncertain. The germline V and J ends were trimmed by 0 bases and 4 bases, with 15 bases remaining between them. The CDR3 sequence is 16 residues long. The CDR3 reads CASSLARHPDLTEAFF. The CDR3 nucleotides read TGTGCCAGCAGTTTAGCGCGACATCCAGACCTCACTGAAGCTTTCTTT.

This chain joins TRBV11-2 and TRBJ2-1; 8 bases are a match to TRBD2. The V gene's germline CDR1 is SGHAT and CDR2 FQNNGV. This CDR3 comprises 15 residues. Trimming took 0 bases from V and 9 from J; bases not matched to a gene: 7. The CDR3 DNA follows: TGTGCCAGCAGCTTAGAGAGCGGGAGACTTGGTGAGCAGTTCTTC. As protein: CASSLESGRLGEQFF.

This clonotype was detected only a few times. V usage is TRBV5-5 and J usage is TRBJ1-2; TRBD1 matches at 10 bases. CDR3 length equals 14 residues. V lost 5 bases, J lost 8 bases, and 9 bases stayed unmatched. Germline CDR1 reads SGHKS; CDR2 reads YYEKEE (reference sequence). In nucleotides, the CDR3 is TGTGCCAGCAGTTTGACAGGGGGCGGGGAAGGCTACACCTTC. It encodes CASSLTGGGEGYTF.

This clonotype appeared once. Given a much more abundant clone one base away, this may be a read error. This chain links TRBV4-1 with TRBJ2-5; D may be TRBD1 or TRBD2 (5 bases each). CDR3 length: 14 amino acids. The germline gives CDR1 MGHRA, CDR2 YSYEKL. The CDR3, as DNA: TGCGCCAACAGCCCCGGGGCGGTCGGGCAGACCCAGTACTTC. It is translated as CANSPGAVGQTQYF.

Regarding this clonotype: Here the CDR3 omits its conserved ending phenylalanine or tryptophan, so a read error is the likely source. The rearrangement links TRBV11-1 to TRBJ2-6; no clear D. V lost 3 bases, J lost 0 bases, and 9 bases lay in between. The CDR3 spans 16 residues. CDR1 SGHAT and CDR2 FQDESV come from the germline V gene (reference sequence). The CDR3 is CASSFTVDSGANVLTS. The CDR3 region has the DNA TGTGCCAGCAGCTTCACGGTGGACTCTGGGGCCAACGTCCTGACTTCC.

Turning to this clonotype: A read error may be the cause here, since a much bigger clone is one base away. The V call is TRBV6-2 or TRBV6-3, the J call TRBJ1-3; D not resolved. Germline CDR1 is MNHEY and CDR2 is SVGEGT. The CDR3 has 14 residues. The DNA for the CDR3 is TGTGCCAGCAGTTACCCGGACCATGGAAACACCATGTATTTT. Amino acid sequence: CASSYPDHGNTMYF.

For this clonotype: With a much larger clone just one base away, this may be a read error. The V gene is TRBV6-1, the J gene TRBJ2-3; D might be TRBD2 (5 bases). This CDR3 has 14 amino acids. The V end lost 7 bases, the J end lost 4 bases, and 15 bases lay between the germline ends. The germline V gene has CDR1 MNHNS and CDR2 SASEGT. The DNA of the CDR3 is TGTGCCAGCAATGAGTCAGGCGGGCCAGATACGCAGTATTTT. It translates to CASNESGGPDTQYF.

This chain links TRBV6-2 or TRBV6-3 with TRBJ2-2; no definite D call. Germline V gene lookup returns CDR1 MNHEY and CDR2 SVGEGT. The CDR3 length is 14 residues. The V and J ends lost 5 bases and 4 bases respectively, with 11 bases between them. CDR3 nucleotide sequence: TGTGCCAGCAGTCTTAGCCCCATCACCGGGGAGCTGTTTTTT. The encoded protein is CASSLSPITGELFF.

The sample holds a few counts of this clonotype. The rearrangement joins TRBV28 to TRBJ2-3; D is unclear. The CDR3 has 16 residues. Germline-derived CDR1 and CDR2 are MDHEN and SYDVKM. V was cut by 5 bases and J by 2 bases, with 17 bases left in between. CDR3 amino acids: CASSQYTLFHTDTQYF. Written as DNA, the CDR3 is TGTGCCAGCAGTCAGTATACACTATTTCACACAGATACGCAGTATTTT.

This clonotype was counted between two and nine times. Possible read error: a much larger clone is one base away. Since no conserved phenylalanine or tryptophan closes the CDR3, a read error is the likely cause. The chain combines TRBV4-1 with TRBJ2-1, with a weak D call TRBD1 (6 bases). V lost 1 base, J lost 8 bases, and 15 bases lay in between. The CDR3 spans 15 residues. CDR1 MGHRA and CDR2 YSYEKL come from the germline V gene. CDR3 in DNA: TGCGCCAGCAGCCAAGTGGGGGCACCGGCGGATGAGCAGTTCCTC. It codes for CASSQVGAPADEQFL.

The V and J genes are TRBV11-2 and TRBJ2-2, with 7 bases aligning to TRBD2. This CDR3 comprises 16 residues. J was trimmed by 10 bases and V by 4 bases; bases with no gene match: 15. Germline V lookup: CDR1 SGHAT, CDR2 FQNNGV. The CDR3 coding sequence is TGTGCCAGCAGCTCCACGAGCGGGATGAACGCCGAGGAGCTGTTTTTT. Protein sequence: CASSSTSGMNAEELFF. Drawing the rest from reference TRBV11-2 and TRBJ2-2, the complete variable domain is EAGVAQSPRYKIIEKRQSVAFWCNPISGHATLYWYQQILGQGPKLLIQFQNNGVVDDSQLPKDRFSAERLKGVDSTLKIQPAKLEDSAVYLCASSSTSGMNAEELFFGEGSRLTVL.

Of note for this clonotype: This sequence may be a read error, since a much larger clone differs from it by one base. The V and J genes are TRBV6-5 and TRBJ2-7; 10 bases are a match to TRBD1. From germline, CDR1 is MNHEY and CDR2 SVGAGI. CDR3 size: 16 residues. Here the CDR3 reads CDSSPTGTGVVTEQYF. In nucleotides, the CDR3 is TGTGACAGCAGTCCCACCGGGACAGGGGTCGTCACTGAGCAGTACTTC.

The chain links TRBV7-8 to TRBJ1-6; D is possibly TRBD1 (5 bases). V lost 6 bases and J lost 7, with 16 bases in between. The CDR3 sequence is 15 residues long. Per the germline V gene, CDR1 is SGHVS and CDR2 is FQNEAQ. The CDR3: CASSGGSGMNSPLHF. CDR3 sequence (DNA): TGTGCCAGCAGTGGTGGTTCAGGGATGAATTCACCCCTCCACTTT.

As regards this clonotype: This may be a read error: a much more frequent sequence differs by one nucleotide. The chain is built from TRBV12-3 or TRBV12-4 and TRBJ1-6, with 10 nucleotides matching TRBD1. The CDR3 runs to 15 residues. The DNA for the CDR3 is TGTGTCAGCAGCCAGCAGGGACAGGGGTATTCACCCCTCCACTTT. It translates to CVSSQQGQGYSPLHF.

This chain links TRBV6-1 with TRBJ1-4, with no clear D. CDR3 length: 14 residues. V lost 9 bases and J lost 2, with 13 bases in between. Germline loops: CDR1 MNHNS, CDR2 SASEGT. The CDR3 DNA is TGTGCCAGTACCAGAGGCCTGACTAATGAAAAACTGTTTTTT. Translated, it gives CASTRGLTNEKLFF.

This clonotype was observed many times. This chain connects TRBV11-2 to TRBJ2-3; D gene uncertain. From germline, CDR1 is SGHAT and CDR2 FQNNGV. The CDR3 has 14 amino acids. The V and J ends lost 0 bases and 3 bases respectively, with 7 bases between them. Here the CDR3 DNA reads TGTGCCAGCAGCTTAGATCGAGAGACAGATACGCAGTATTTT. The encoded protein is CASSLDRETDTQYF.